The present entry profiles one T cell receptor (beta chain) with its context. Original handling: Reference gene primer amplification yielded estimated nucleated cell counts. Libraries were prepared by immunoSEQ multiplex PCR; TCRdb keeps only in-frame clonotypes and omits some of them. V and J calls and clone size are as listed in that table; D and trimming were resolved from the DNA. Of around 210,000 clones in the sample, roughly 82% were seen once. CDR1 and CDR2 from the germline V gene are LNHDA and SQIVND (reference sequence). This CDR3 has 13 residues. V lost 6 bases to trimming and J lost 9 bases; unmatched junction nucleotides: 6. These data are taken from a study of blood T cell repertoires in COVID-19. About the research overall: The study drew acute and convalescent COVID-19 samples from the United States, Italy and Spain. From T cells, B-cell-depleted T cells, or PBMCs came the material, which was cDNA or gDNA.

This TCR came from a human donor in a cohort sampled during active COVID-19. Specimen: peripheral blood. The gene calls are TRBV19 and TRBJ2-1; 9 bases fit TRBD2. The CDR3 is CASRVAGAGEQFF. The CDR3 DNA is TGTGCCAGTAGGGTAGCGGGAGCGGGTGAGCAGTTCTTC.